Listed below are T cell receptor beta chains from one sample, sequenced in a study of vaccination effects on CD4 cells after COVID-19. Clones were read by immunoSEQ multiplex PCR, and TCRdb kept only the in-frame ones, dropping some. The sample contains roughly 24,000 clones, about four fifths of which appear only once. Antigens of these TCRs are unknown. This specimen was CD4+ T cells from PBMCs cultured with SARS-CoV-2 spike peptides, taken after COVID-19 vaccination. The receptors stem from a human donor who received a COVID-19 vaccine. Some clones in this sample may be carry-over from other donors' samples. Each CDR3 is given without its conserved first and last residue. D genes are given only for firm matches. Expanded clones are given a class, and other clones once, few, many or no size at all.

CDR3: ASRGDNQPQH
J: TRBJ1-5
V: TRBV2
D: .
size: .

CDR3: ASSFRLEVSPLH
J: TRBJ1-6
V: TRBV7-2
D: .
size: .

CDR3: ASSLGRGRGYT
J: TRBJ1-2
V: TRBV27
D: .
size: .

CDR3: ASAGGGMNTEAF
J: TRBJ1-1
V: TRBV12-5
D: .
size: .

CDR3: ASSLTEVTEAF
J: TRBJ1-1
V: TRBV12-3/TRBV12-4
D: .
size: .

CDR3: ASSQDSDRDTIY
J: TRBJ1-3
V: TRBV3-1/TRBV3-2
D: .
size: .

CDR3: ASSPSLAQPQH
J: TRBJ1-5
V: TRBV7-9
D: .
size: .

CDR3: ASSPNGASGNTIY
J: TRBJ1-3
V: TRBV5-5
D: .
size: .

CDR3: ASSQGQGQNTEAF
J: TRBJ1-1
V: TRBV5-1
D: TRBD1
size: .

CDR3: ASSSGSFSYGYT
J: TRBJ1-2
V: TRBV5-1
D: .
size: few

CDR3: ASSNGGGAVGYT
J: TRBJ1-2
V: TRBV19
D: TRBD1
size: once

CDR3: ASSSGTSTDTQY
J: TRBJ2-3
V: TRBV6-5
D: TRBD2
size: .

CDR3: ASSDTSGANVLT
J: TRBJ2-6
V: TRBV2
D: .
size: .

CDR3: ASSPGQGLH
J: TRBJ1-5
V: TRBV18
D: TRBD1
size: .

CDR3: ASSPMLGGETQY
J: TRBJ2-5
V: TRBV18
D: .
size: .

CDR3: ASSPSGLGYGYT
J: TRBJ1-2
V: TRBV4-1
D: .
size: few

CDR3: ASSVGGGGLQKLF
J: TRBJ1-4
V: TRBV9
D: .
size: once

CDR3: ASSAGGTDTQY
J: TRBJ2-3
V: TRBV6-4
D: .
size: .

CDR3: ASSQVLVGEQF
J: TRBJ2-1
V: TRBV4-1
D: .
size: .

CDR3: ATSDGGTGGRNNYGYT
J: TRBJ1-2
V: TRBV24-1
D: TRBD1
size: .

CDR3: ASSEGTPSTDTQY
J: TRBJ2-3
V: TRBV10-1
D: .
size: .